A selection of T cell receptor beta chains follows, all from one sample in a study of cytomegalovirus exposure and HLA in healthy donors. Sequencing was performed with immunoSEQ multiplex PCR; in TCRdb, only in-frame clones are kept and a portion is missing. The table includes over 200,000 clones, around 73% detected once. What was sequenced was PBMCs. The receptors here all came from a male donor in good health and CMV-seronegative. The CDR3 runs from the conserved cysteine through the conserved F or W. Fields, in order: V gene, D gene, clone size, J gene, CDR3 DNA, CDR3 protein. A D gene is named only where the DNA matches it firmly. Clone size is shown for a subset of rows, as once, few, many or a class of expanded clone.

v_call: TRBV6-1
d_call: NA
clone_size: NA
j_call: TRBJ2-7
cdr3_nt: TGTGCCAGCAGTGTAAGACAGTGGGGCTCCTACGAGCAGTACTTC
cdr3_aa: CASSVRQWGSYEQYF

v_call: TRBV5-6
d_call: NA
clone_size: NA
j_call: TRBJ2-1
cdr3_nt: TGTGCCAGCAGCTTGGCCATGTACAATGAGCAGTTCTTC
cdr3_aa: CASSLAMYNEQFF

v_call: TRBV6-5
d_call: NA
clone_size: NA
j_call: TRBJ2-4
cdr3_nt: TGTGCCAGCAGTCCCTACACGGGGGAAAACATTCAGTACTTC
cdr3_aa: CASSPYTGENIQYF

v_call: TRBV7-2
d_call: NA
clone_size: NA
j_call: TRBJ2-1
cdr3_nt: TGTGCCAGCAGCCCCGGCGGGTCGGACAATGAGCAGTTCTTC
cdr3_aa: CASSPGGSDNEQFF

v_call: TRBV14
d_call: TRBD1
clone_size: NA
j_call: TRBJ1-2
cdr3_nt: TGTGCCAGCAGCAGGACCGGGACAGCTTACGTCTATGGCTACACCTTC
cdr3_aa: CASSRTGTAYVYGYTF

v_call: TRBV10-3
d_call: TRBD2
clone_size: few
j_call: TRBJ2-6
cdr3_nt: TGTGCCATCAGTGAAGGGAAGGGAGGGCCTGGGGCCAACGTCCTGACTTTC
cdr3_aa: CAISEGKGGPGANVLTF

v_call: TRBV19
d_call: NA
clone_size: NA
j_call: TRBJ1-2
cdr3_nt: TGTGCCAGTAGTACTCACTTGACCCCCGAGGACTATGGCTACACCTTC
cdr3_aa: CASSTHLTPEDYGYTF

v_call: TRBV6-1
d_call: TRBD2
clone_size: NA
j_call: TRBJ2-1
cdr3_nt: TGTGCCAGCAGTGAGTATAGCGGGTCTTCCTACAATGAGCAGTTCTTC
cdr3_aa: CASSEYSGSSYNEQFF

v_call: TRBV7-8
d_call: TRBD1
clone_size: few
j_call: TRBJ2-1
cdr3_nt: TGTGCCAGCAGCTTAGAACGGACAGGTCGGGTTCTGGGTGAGCAGTTCTTC
cdr3_aa: CASSLERTGRVLGEQFF

v_call: TRBV9
d_call: NA
clone_size: NA
j_call: TRBJ2-7
cdr3_nt: TGTGCCAGCAGTGCAGGCTACGAGCAGTACTTC
cdr3_aa: CASSAGYEQYF

v_call: TRBV5-1
d_call: NA
clone_size: NA
j_call: TRBJ2-7
cdr3_nt: TGCGCCAGCAGCTTGGTGGCCGGGGATACCTACGAGCAGTACTTC
cdr3_aa: CASSLVAGDTYEQYF

v_call: TRBV2
d_call: TRBD2
clone_size: few
j_call: TRBJ2-4
cdr3_nt: TGTGCCAGCATAGCGGGAGGAGGGGTAGCCAAAAACATTCAGTACTTC
cdr3_aa: CASIAGGGVAKNIQYF

v_call: TRBV25-1
d_call: TRBD1
clone_size: NA
j_call: TRBJ2-1
cdr3_nt: TGTGCCAGCCAAAGGACAGGGTCCATCAGGTCGCACGGCAATGAGCAGTTCTTC
cdr3_aa: CASQRTGSIRSHGNEQFF

v_call: TRBV28
d_call: NA
clone_size: NA
j_call: TRBJ2-7
cdr3_nt: TGTGCCAGCACCCTTCAAACGAACTACATCCCCGCCGAGCAGTACTTC
cdr3_aa: CASTLQTNYIPAEQYF

v_call: TRBV29-1
d_call: NA
clone_size: few
j_call: TRBJ1-4
cdr3_nt: TGCAGCGTTGTGAAGGGGGAAAAACTGTTTTTT
cdr3_aa: CSVVKGEKLFF

v_call: TRBV4-2
d_call: TRBD2
clone_size: NA
j_call: TRBJ2-7
cdr3_nt: TGTGCCAGCAGCCAAGAAGGGACTAGCGGGAGGGATGCCTACGAGCAGTACTTC
cdr3_aa: CASSQEGTSGRDAYEQYF

v_call: TRBV30
d_call: NA
clone_size: NA
j_call: TRBJ2-7
cdr3_nt: TGTGCCTGGACACTGTCCTCCTACGAGCAGTACTTC
cdr3_aa: CAWTLSSYEQYF

v_call: TRBV5-1
d_call: NA
clone_size: NA
j_call: TRBJ2-7
cdr3_nt: TGCGCCAGCAGCTTGGAGGCAGGGAGGATTGGGGGGCAGTACTTC
cdr3_aa: CASSLEAGRIGGQYF